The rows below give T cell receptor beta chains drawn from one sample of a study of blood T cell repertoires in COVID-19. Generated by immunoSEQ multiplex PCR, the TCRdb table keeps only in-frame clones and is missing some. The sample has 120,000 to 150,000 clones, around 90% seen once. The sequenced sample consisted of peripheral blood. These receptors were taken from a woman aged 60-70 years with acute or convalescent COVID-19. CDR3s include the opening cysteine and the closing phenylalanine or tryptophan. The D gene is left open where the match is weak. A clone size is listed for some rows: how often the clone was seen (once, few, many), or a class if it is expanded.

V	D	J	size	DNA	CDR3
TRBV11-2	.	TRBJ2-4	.	TGTGCCAGCAGCTTAGGGACAGTTCCTTGGGTTCAGTACTTC	CASSLGTVPWVQYF
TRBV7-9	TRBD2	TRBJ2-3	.	TGTGCCAGCAGCCCTAACCCAGCGGGGGCGCGAGATACGCAGTATTTT	CASSPNPAGARDTQYF
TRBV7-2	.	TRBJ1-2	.	TGTGCCAGCAGCTTAGGGGTGGCAGGCTATGGCTACACCTTC	CASSLGVAGYGYTF
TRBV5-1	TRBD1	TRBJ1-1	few	TGCGCCAGCAGCTTCGGGACAGGTTTCTTGAACACTGAAGCTTTCTTT	CASSFGTGFLNTEAFF
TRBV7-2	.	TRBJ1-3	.	TGTGCCAGCAGCTTGTTCTTTGGGGGGGCGCAAGGCACCATATATTTT	CASSLFFGGAQGTIYF
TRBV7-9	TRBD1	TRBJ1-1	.	TGTGCCAGCAGCCGTGAACAGGGGGAAGCTTTCTTT	CASSREQGEAFF
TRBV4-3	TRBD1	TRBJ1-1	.	TGCGCCAGCAGCAAGGGGACAGGAATTGGGAACACTGAAGCTTTCTTT	CASSKGTGIGNTEAFF
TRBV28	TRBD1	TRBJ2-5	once	TGTGCCAGCACTCCTGGGTCTACAGGGGTCATGGAGACCCAGTACTTC	CASTPGSTGVMETQYF
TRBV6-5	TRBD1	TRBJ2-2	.	TGTGCCACCGTTTGGGCGCAGGGGGCCACCGGGGAGCTGTTTTTT	CATVWAQGATGELFF
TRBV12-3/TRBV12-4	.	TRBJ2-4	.	TGTGCCAGCAGTGACATAGCCAAAAACATTCAGTACTTC	CASSDIAKNIQYF
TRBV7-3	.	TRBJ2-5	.	TGTGCCAGCAGCTATGGACTGACAGGCCTGCCCCAAGAGACCCAGTACTTC	CASSYGLTGLPQETQYF
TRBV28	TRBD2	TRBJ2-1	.	TGTGCCAGCAGTCCTGCGGGGGGCTGGGGCAATGAGCAGTTCTTC	CASSPAGGWGNEQFF
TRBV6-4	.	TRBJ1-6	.	TGTGCCAGCAGTGACGTTCTGGGCTCACCCCTCCACTTT	CASSDVLGSPLHF